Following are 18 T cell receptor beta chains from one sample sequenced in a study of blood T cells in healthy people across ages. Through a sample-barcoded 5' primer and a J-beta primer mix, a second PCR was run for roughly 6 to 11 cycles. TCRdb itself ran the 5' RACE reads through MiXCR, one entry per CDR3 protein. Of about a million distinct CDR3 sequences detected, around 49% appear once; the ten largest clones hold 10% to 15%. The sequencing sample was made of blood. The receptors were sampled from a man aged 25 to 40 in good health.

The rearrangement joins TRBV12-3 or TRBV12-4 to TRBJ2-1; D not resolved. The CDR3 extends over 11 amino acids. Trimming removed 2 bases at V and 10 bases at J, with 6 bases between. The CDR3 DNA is TGTGCCAGCAGTTTACGGCTAGAGCAGTTCTTC. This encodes CASSLRLEQFF.

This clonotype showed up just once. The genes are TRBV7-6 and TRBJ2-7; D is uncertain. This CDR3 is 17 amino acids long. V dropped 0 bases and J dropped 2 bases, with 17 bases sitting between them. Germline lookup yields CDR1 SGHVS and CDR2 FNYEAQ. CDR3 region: CASSLALSGDATYEQYF. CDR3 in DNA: TGTGCCAGCAGCTTAGCGCTTTCGGGCGACGCTACCTACGAGCAGTACTTC.

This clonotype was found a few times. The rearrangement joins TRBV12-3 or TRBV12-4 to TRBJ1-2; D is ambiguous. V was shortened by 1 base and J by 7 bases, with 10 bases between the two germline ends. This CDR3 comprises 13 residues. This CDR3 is CASSLESPPGYTF. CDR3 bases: TGTGCCAGCAGTTTAGAATCACCCCCTGGCTACACCTTC.

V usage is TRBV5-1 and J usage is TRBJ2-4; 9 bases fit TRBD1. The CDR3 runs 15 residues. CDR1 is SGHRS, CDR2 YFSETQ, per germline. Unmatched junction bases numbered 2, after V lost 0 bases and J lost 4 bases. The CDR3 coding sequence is TGCGCCAGCAGCTTGGAGGGACAGGGAAAAAACATTCAGTACTTC. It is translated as CASSLEGQGKNIQYF.

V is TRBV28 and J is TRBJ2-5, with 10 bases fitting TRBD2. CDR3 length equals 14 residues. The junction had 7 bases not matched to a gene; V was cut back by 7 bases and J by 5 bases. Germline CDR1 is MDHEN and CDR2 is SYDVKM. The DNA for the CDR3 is TGTGCCAGCAAAAGCGGGGGGGCCAGTGAGACCCAGTACTTC. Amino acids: CASKSGGASETQYF.

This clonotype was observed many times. CDR3 coding DNA: TGTGCCAGCAGTAACGCAAGCTCCTACAATGAGCAGTTCTTC. This gives the protein CASSNASSYNEQFF. V and J are TRBV7-2 and TRBJ2-1; no reliable D call. The CDR3 extends over 14 amino acids. V lost 6 bases to trimming and J lost 0 bases, with 9 bases between them. CDR1 is SGHTA and CDR2 is FQGNSA in the germline V gene.

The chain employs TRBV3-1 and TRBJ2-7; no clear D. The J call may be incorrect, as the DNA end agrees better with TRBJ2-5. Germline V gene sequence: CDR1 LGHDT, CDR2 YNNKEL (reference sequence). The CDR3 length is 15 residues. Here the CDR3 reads CASSQSRSETETQYF. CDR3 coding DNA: TGTGCCAGCAGCCAAAGTAGGAGCGAGACAGAGACCCAGTACTTC.

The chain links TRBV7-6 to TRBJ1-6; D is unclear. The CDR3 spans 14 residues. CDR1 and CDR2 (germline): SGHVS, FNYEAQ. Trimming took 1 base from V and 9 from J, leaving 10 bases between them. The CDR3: CASSLERSPSPLHF. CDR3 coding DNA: TGTGCCAGCAGCTTAGAACGGTCCCCTTCACCCCTCCACTTT.

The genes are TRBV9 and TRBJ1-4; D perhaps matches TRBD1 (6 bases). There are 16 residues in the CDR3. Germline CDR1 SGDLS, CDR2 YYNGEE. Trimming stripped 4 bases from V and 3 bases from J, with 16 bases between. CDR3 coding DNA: TGTGCCAGCAGCCCCCAAGGGGGGAGGGCTAATGAAAAACTGTTTTTT. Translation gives CASSPQGGRANEKLFF.

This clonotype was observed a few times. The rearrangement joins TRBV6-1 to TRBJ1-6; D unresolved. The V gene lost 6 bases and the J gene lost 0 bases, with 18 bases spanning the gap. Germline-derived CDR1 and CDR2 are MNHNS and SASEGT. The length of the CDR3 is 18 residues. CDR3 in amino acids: CASSRRGTPSSYNSPLHF. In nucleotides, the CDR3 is TGTGCCAGCAGCCGTCGAGGCACCCCGAGCTCCTATAATTCACCCCTCCACTTT.

The CDR3 DNA is TGTGCCAGCAGCCAGGGCGGGGGCCCCCCCTCCTACAATGAGCAGTTCTTC. Protein sequence: CASSQGGGPPSYNEQFF. This chain uses TRBV3-1 with TRBJ2-1; perhaps TRBD2 as D (7 bases). This CDR3 has 17 amino acids. Germline V gene lookup returns CDR1 LGHDT and CDR2 YNNKEL (reference sequence). Trimming removed 3 bases from V and 0 bases from J, with 15 bases in between.

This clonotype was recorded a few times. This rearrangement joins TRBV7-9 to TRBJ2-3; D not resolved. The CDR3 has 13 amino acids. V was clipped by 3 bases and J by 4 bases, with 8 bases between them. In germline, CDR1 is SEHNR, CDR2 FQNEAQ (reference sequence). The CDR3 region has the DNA TGTGCCAGCAGCTTCACCAGGCCAGATACGCAGTATTTT. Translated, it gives CASSFTRPDTQYF.

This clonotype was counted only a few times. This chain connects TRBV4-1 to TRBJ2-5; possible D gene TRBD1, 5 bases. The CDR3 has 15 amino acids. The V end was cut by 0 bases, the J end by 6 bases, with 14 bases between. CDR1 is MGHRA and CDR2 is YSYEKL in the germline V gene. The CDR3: CASSQDKAGLKTQYF. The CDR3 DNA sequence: TGCGCCAGCAGCCAAGATAAGGCAGGGCTTAAGACCCAGTACTTC.

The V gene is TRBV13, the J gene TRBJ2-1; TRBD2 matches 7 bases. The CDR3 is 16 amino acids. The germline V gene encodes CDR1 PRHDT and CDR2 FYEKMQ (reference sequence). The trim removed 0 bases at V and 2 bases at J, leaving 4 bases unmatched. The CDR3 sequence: CASSLGGAGAYNEQFF. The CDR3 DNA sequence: TGTGCCAGCAGCTTAGGCGGTGCGGGGGCCTACAATGAGCAGTTCTTC. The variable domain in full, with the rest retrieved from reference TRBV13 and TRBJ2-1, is AAGVIQSPRHLIKEKRETATLKCYPIPRHDTVYWYQQGPGQDPQFLISFYEKMQSDKGSIPDRFSAQQFSDYHSELNMSSLELGDSALYFCASSLGGAGAYNEQFFGPGTRLTVL.

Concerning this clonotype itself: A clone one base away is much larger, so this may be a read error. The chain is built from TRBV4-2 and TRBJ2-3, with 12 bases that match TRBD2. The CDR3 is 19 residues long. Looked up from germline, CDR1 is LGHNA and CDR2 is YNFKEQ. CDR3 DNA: TGTGCCGGCAGCCAAGGGGCTAGCGGGGGGGCCTCTAGCACAGATACGCAGTATTTT. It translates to CAGSQGASGGASSTDTQYF.

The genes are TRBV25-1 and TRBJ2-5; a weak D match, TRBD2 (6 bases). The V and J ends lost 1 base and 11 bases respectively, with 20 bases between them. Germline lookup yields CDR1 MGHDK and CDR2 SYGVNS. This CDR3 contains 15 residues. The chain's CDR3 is CASSELGGAHNEQYF. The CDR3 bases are TGTGCCAGCAGTGAATTGGGCGGGGCGCATAATGAGCAGTACTTC.

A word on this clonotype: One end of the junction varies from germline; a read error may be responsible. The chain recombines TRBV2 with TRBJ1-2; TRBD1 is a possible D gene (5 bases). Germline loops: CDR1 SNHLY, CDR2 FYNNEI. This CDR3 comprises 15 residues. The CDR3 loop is CASSAEGTALYGYIF. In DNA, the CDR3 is TGTGCCAGCAGTGCGGAGGGGACGGCTCTCTATGGCTACATCTTC.

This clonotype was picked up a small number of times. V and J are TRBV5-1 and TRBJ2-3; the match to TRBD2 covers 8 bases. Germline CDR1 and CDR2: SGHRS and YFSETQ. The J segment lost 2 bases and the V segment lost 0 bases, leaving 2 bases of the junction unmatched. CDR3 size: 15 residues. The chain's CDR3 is CASSLASGFTDTQYF. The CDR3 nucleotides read TGCGCCAGCAGCTTGGCTAGCGGGTTCACAGATACGCAGTATTTT.